Following are 16 T cell receptor beta chains from one sample sequenced in a study of beta chain features in type 1 diabetes. Broader study findings: The study found moderately but significantly shorter TCRB CDR3s in all four CD4+ subsets of Type 1 diabetes patients.

Every isolated RNA sample was fully reverse transcribed, so sequencing captured expressed TCRB transcripts. The table came from immunoSEQ multiplex PCR; TCRdb's copy has only in-frame clones and leaves some out. The sample yields 250,000 to 350,000 clones, around 16% seen once. The antigens for these receptors are not known. Sequencing input: naive CD4+ T cells from blood. These TCRs come from a man younger than 30 with type 1 diabetes.

The CDR3 DNA reads TGTGCCTGGAGTCAGAATATCTACAATGAGCAGTTCTTC. This sequence encodes CAWSQNIYNEQFF. This chain connects TRBV30 to TRBJ2-1; D remains ambiguous. Germline CDR1 GTSNPN, CDR2 SVGIG (reference sequence). This CDR3 comprises 13 residues. V lost 2 bases and J lost 3, with 8 bases in between.

The chain joins TRBV5-6 to TRBJ2-2; maybe TRBD2 (6 bases). Trimming removed 1 base at V and 5 bases at J, with 12 bases between. The CDR3 totals 15 residues. Germline V gene data show CDR1 as SGHDT and CDR2 as YYEEEE. The CDR3 region has the DNA TGTGCCAGCAGCTTGTGGGCGGGGCCAACCGGGGAGCTGTTTTTT. Protein: CASSLWAGPTGELFF.

The V call is TRBV27, the J call TRBJ1-4, with D unresolved. Germline CDR1 MNHEY, CDR2 SMNVEV (reference sequence). V lost 8 bases and J lost 12, with 28 bases in between. The length of the CDR3 is 16 residues. The CDR3 DNA sequence: TGTGCCAGCTCGAATGTACGGGAGGCCCTCCCTCGGGAACTGTTTTTT. It translates to CASSNVREALPRELFF.

In this sample, this clone turned up a few times. The rearrangement joins TRBV2 to TRBJ1-4, with 10 bases fitting TRBD1. The V gene end was trimmed by 1 base and the J gene end by 8 bases; junction bases not matched to a gene: 4. In germline, CDR1 is SNHLY, CDR2 FYNNEI. The CDR3 extends over 15 amino acids. The CDR3 protein is CASSEGGQGHEKLFF. The CDR3 DNA reads TGTGCCAGCAGTGAAGGGGGACAGGGGCACGAAAAACTGTTTTTT.

The chain couples TRBV23-1 to TRBJ2-1, with 8 bases lining up with TRBD1. TRBV23-1 is annotated as an ORF whose role is uncertain. J was trimmed by 3 bases and V by 0 bases; bases with no gene match: 4. This CDR3 spans 16 amino acids. The CDR3 bases are TGCGCCAGCAGTCAATCGATACAGGGGGACTACAATGAGCAGTTCTTC. Protein: CASSQSIQGDYNEQFF.

CDR3 DNA sequence: TGTGCCAGCAGCGTACAGGGGTCGTTTAATGAAAAACTGTTTTTT. Residues: CASSVQGSFNEKLFF. The chain is built from TRBV9 and TRBJ1-4; D is possibly TRBD1 (6 bases). CDR1 and CDR2 from the germline V gene are SGDLS and YYNGEE. V lost 1 base and J lost 4, with 11 bases in between. The CDR3 covers 15 residues.

This chain links TRBV18 with TRBJ2-7; 9 bases agree with TRBD1. The length of the CDR3 is 15 residues. Germline V lookup: CDR1 KGHSH, CDR2 LQKENI. With V trimmed by 2 bases and J by 3 bases, 5 bases remained unmatched. The CDR3 DNA reads TGTGCCAGCTCACCAAGGGACAGGGCCATCTACGAGCAGTACTTC. Its protein product is CASSPRDRAIYEQYF.

V gene TRBV4-1 combines with J gene TRBJ1-4, with D unresolved. The CDR3 consists of 15 residues. The germline V gene has CDR1 MGHRA and CDR2 YSYEKL. V lost 0 bases and J 5 bases, leaving 10 bases between the germline ends. CDR3 in amino acids: CASSQDTVLNEKLFF. In DNA, the CDR3 is TGCGCCAGCAGCCAAGATACAGTCTTAAATGAAAAACTGTTTTTT.

The sample holds a few counts of this clone. The V gene is TRBV4-3, the J gene TRBJ1-4, with a tentative D call TRBD1 (6 bases). The V gene's germline CDR1 is LGHNA and CDR2 YSLEER. This CDR3 spans 16 amino acids. V lost 0 bases, J lost 6 bases, and 14 bases lay in between. The CDR3 nucleotides read TGCGCCAGCAGCCAAGAAGCAAACAGGGTTGATGAAAAACTGTTTTTT. As protein: CASSQEANRVDEKLFF.

A few counts support this clone. This chain joins TRBV9 and TRBJ2-1; 7 positions match TRBD2. V was pared by 2 bases and J by 0 bases, with 2 bases of the junction left unmatched. The CDR3 loop spans 15 amino acids. Germline CDR1 SGDLS, CDR2 YYNGEE. The CDR3 nucleotides read TGTGCCAGCAGCGTCCGGGGGGTCTCCTACAATGAGCAGTTCTTC. Translating gives CASSVRGVSYNEQFF. The full variable domain, with the rest looked up from reference TRBV9 and TRBJ2-1, is DSGVTQTPKHLITATGQRVTLRCSPRSGDLSVYWYQQSLDQGLQFLIQYYNGEERAKGNILERFSAQQFPDLHSELNLSSLELGDSALYFCASSVRGVSYNEQFFGPGTRLTVL.

This chain uses TRBV6-4 with TRBJ1-6; the match to TRBD1 covers 7 bases. Unmatched junction bases numbered 5, after V lost 2 bases and J lost 7 bases. The CDR3 totals 15 residues. The germline V gene has CDR1 MRHNA and CDR2 SNTAGT. The CDR3 nucleotides are TGTGCCAGCAGTGACCGGCCAGGGGGAAATTCACCCCTCCACTTT. It encodes CASSDRPGGNSPLHF.

The chain has TRBV7-2 and TRBJ1-1; maybe TRBD1 (5 bases). The CDR3 runs to 15 residues. V lost 1 base and J lost 0, with 9 bases in between. Germline CDR1 SGHTA, CDR2 FQGNSA. The CDR3 here is CASSLERGMNTEAFF. Written as DNA, the CDR3 is TGTGCCAGCAGCTTAGAGCGGGGGATGAACACTGAAGCTTTCTTT. The full variable domain, its missing parts supplied by reference TRBV7-2 and TRBJ1-1, is GAGVSQSPSNKVTEKGKDVELRCDPISGHTALYWYRQSLGQGLEFLIYFQGNSAPDKSGLPSDRFSAERTGGSVSTLTIQRTQQEDSAVYLCASSLERGMNTEAFFGQGTRLTVV.

For the CDR3, the DNA is TGTGCCAGCAGTACTAGCGGGAGGGAGACCCAGTACTTC. The encoded protein is CASSTSGRETQYF. The chain links TRBV2 to TRBJ2-5, with 12 bases matching TRBD2. Trimming removed 5 bases from V and 5 bases from J; junction bases left unmatched: 0. There are 13 residues in the CDR3. Germline V CDR1 and CDR2: SNHLY, FYNNEI.

This clone was recorded a few times. The rearrangement joins TRBV7-9 to TRBJ1-2; D is uncertain. Germline values: CDR1 SEHNR, CDR2 FQNEAQ (reference sequence). With 1 base removed from V and 8 bases from J, the gap between germline ends came to 8 bases. The CDR3 extends over 12 amino acids. The DNA of the CDR3 is TGTGCCAGCAGCTTAGGCGGTGACGGCTACACCTTC. This encodes CASSLGGDGYTF.

The chain combines TRBV5-4 with TRBJ2-7; D gene ambiguous. This CDR3 region has 15 residues. V was cut by 4 bases and J by 0 bases, with 14 bases left in between. CDR1 is SGHNT and CDR2 is YYREEE in the germline V gene (reference sequence). The DNA for the CDR3 is TGTGCCAGCAGCGTGGACGCCCGGAGCTCCTACGAGCAGTACTTC. This sequence encodes CASSVDARSSYEQYF.

The J gene is TRBJ1-2, the V gene TRBV18, with D possibly matching TRBD1 (6 bases). CDR1 KGHSH and CDR2 LQKENI come from the germline V gene. Between the trimmed V and J ends, which lost 2 bases and 5 bases, there was a span of 21 bases. This CDR3 region has 17 residues. This CDR3 reads CASSPISVRQVEYGYTF. The CDR3 DNA is TGTGCCAGCTCACCAATTTCTGTAAGACAGGTGGAATATGGCTACACCTTC.